The present T cell receptor beta chain was sequenced within a study of cytotoxic CD8 clonotypes in ibrutinib-treated CLL. Findings of the study overall: Under treatment, the uncommon public clonotypes either contracted or remained stable.

Trimming cost V 4 bases and J 3 bases; bases outside gene matches: 4. Germline assignment: CDR1 SEHNR and CDR2 FQNEAQ (reference sequence). The CDR3 loop spans 15 amino acids. With regard to this clone: What it binds is unknown.

Sequencing was performed with immunoSEQ multiplex PCR; in TCRdb, only in-frame clones are kept and a portion is missing. The data hold 20,000 to 25,000 clones, with roughly 68% observed a single time. V gene TRBV7-9 combines with J gene TRBJ1-5, with 9 positions matching TRBD1. The clonotype originates from a human donor with chronic lymphocytic leukemia. The specimen was PBMCs, collected after 24 months of ibrutinib treatment. The CDR3 DNA is TGTGCCAGCAGCTCGGGACAGGGCCTCAATCAGCCCCAGCATTTT. It encodes CASSSGQGLNQPQHF. The variable domain in full, completed from reference TRBV7-9 and TRBJ1-5, reads DTGVSQNPRHKITKRGQNVTFRCDPISEHNRLYWYRQTLGQGPEFLTYFQNEAQLEKSRLLSDRFSAERPKGSFSTLEIQRTEQGDSAMYLCASSSGQGLNQPQHFGDGTRLSIL.